This T cell receptor (beta chain) was profiled in a study of blood T cell repertoires in COVID-19. Here immunoSEQ multiplex PCR was the method, and the copy in TCRdb shows in-frame clones only, minus some. The table lists around 140,000 clones, more than 75% of them singletons. Germline lookup yields CDR1 SQVTM and CDR2 ANQGSEA. Trimming cost V 1 base and J 0 bases; bases outside gene matches: 11. The CDR3 has 18 amino acids. This sequence originates from a human donor in a cohort sampled during active COVID-19. The chain couples TRBV29-1 to TRBJ2-3; TRBD2 aligns across 9 bases. Sequenced material: peripheral blood. The chain's CDR3 is CSVEAQGLAGMSTDTQYF. The CDR3 nucleotides are TGCAGCGTTGAAGCTCAGGGCCTAGCGGGGATGAGCACAGATACGCAGTATTTT.